The clone carrying this T cell receptor beta chain came up many times. V was pared by 5 bases and J by 8 bases, with 18 bases between. The CDR3 covers 15 residues. Germline assignment: CDR1 SEHNR and CDR2 FQNEAQ (reference sequence). The data derive from a study of molecular identifiers for immune sequencing clone quantification. Study details: Five aliquots were made in replicates from the RNA of around 18,000 or 91,000 naive CD8 cells, and four were sequenced.

Both previously described methods and listed TCR primers were employed to make bulk TCR libraries. TCRdb recomputed calls from the PCR reads with MiXCR, one row per CDR3 protein. The profile shows about 510,000 distinct CDR3 sequences, about 25% of them singletons. The sample was naive CD8+ T cells from blood, with Jurkat cell RNA spiked in. Subset: FACS-sorted CD8+CD4-CCR7+CD45RA+ naive T cells. The TCR originated in a human donor in good health. Some libraries in this study had Jurkat cell RNA spiked in. V usage is TRBV7-9 and J usage is TRBJ1-4; D might be TRBD1 (5 bases). CDR3 sequence: CASSPDRGIKEKLFF. The CDR3 region has the DNA TGTGCCAGCAGCCCAGACAGAGGAATAAAAGAAAAACTGTTTTTT.